The following is a T cell receptor beta chain sequence with its context. There is no known antigen for this receptor. Nothing much larger sits one base from this clone, and base qualities are not available. One collaborating source in Seattle enrolled patients during active infection and followed them longitudinally through the course of disease. The collaborating institutions used their own protocols to collect whole blood in K2EDTA tubes. For TCRbeta analysis, collaborators shipped samples in one of three forms: frozen whole blood, isolated PBMCs, or DNA extracted from either of those sample types. The immunoSEQ Assay, a bias-controlled multiplex PCR, was used to amplify TCRbeta CDR3 regions from genomic DNA. As for the authors' bioinformatics: The number of nucleated cells in each sample was estimated by amplification of reference gene primers within the assay. Sequence reads were collapsed and filtered to measure the absolute abundance of every unique TCRbeta CDR3 rearrangement. Productive Simpson clonality was computed per sample as the square root of Simpson's diversity index over productive rearrangements. This is the immuneACCESS table as TCRdb keeps it, with only in-frame sequences that have V and J called. A part of the clones is gone; compared with another copy, unresolved V genes explain less than half, and the rest is unexplained. V and J calls and clone size follow that table, whereas D and trimming were derived from the DNA. The sample table shows fewer than 200,000 clones, and 84% are seen once. Clones ranked in the top ten supply 2.5% to 3% of the sample.

This entry belongs to a study of blood T cell repertoires in COVID-19 (dated by TCRdb to 2018 to 2020). For the wider study: Collaborator samples came from the United States, Italy and Spain and covered acute and convalescent phases of COVID-19. Nearly every sample came with metadata listing a de-identified subject ID, COVID-19 status, age in years and sex. The prospective study material was composed of cDNA or gDNA derived from T cells, B-cell-depleted T cells, or PBMCs. Where HLA class I and class II types were available, the types were taken from metadata supplied by the sample provider, not from assay-based typing. The repertoires were released in a freely available public database meant as a resource for research on the immune response to SARS-CoV-2. Deeply sampled blood TCRbeta repertoires from subjects exposed to, actively infected with, or recovered from COVID-19 were included in the dataset. The samples were drawn from the first 160 participants of the ongoing ImmuneRACE study and from 950 to 1,500 subjects provided by 6 global collaborators. The paper as a whole reports these results and caveats: The amount of clinical and demographic metadata varied by source and participant and was provided uncurated.

This receptor was obtained from an elderly woman with COVID-19, enrolled during active disease. Sample: peripheral blood.

The sequenced DNA is TGTGCCAGCAGTGGAGGGATCGGACAGCAGAATTCACCCCTCCACTTT. This codes for CASSGGIGQQNSPLHF. Recombination linked TRBV2 to TRBJ1-6, with a weak D call of TRBD1 (6 bases match). Trimming at the junction amounts to 4 bases on V and 7 bases on J, and the germline ends lie 17 bases apart. CDR1 is given as SNHLY and CDR2 as FYNNEI, both from the germline V gene. Spanning cysteine to phenylalanine, the CDR3 consists of 16 amino acids. Only the CDR3 DNA is retained, 48 bases long and in frame from the first base.